This T cell receptor (beta chain) was sequenced for a study of identical twins (dated by TCRdb to between 2015 and 2016). About the study as a whole: TCR alpha and beta repertoires from monozygotic twins, unrelated adults of various ages and cord blood were deep-sequenced to test whether fetal clonotypes persist. Replicate twin experiments were performed at different times using different library preparation protocols to rule out contamination.

A note on this clonotype: Its antigen target is currently unknown. No much larger clone is present one base from it, and per-base qualities are unavailable.

Only healthy Caucasian donors were included. Three pairs of female monozygotic twins, all aged roughly 18 to 29 years, were included in the twin cohort. Peripheral blood mononuclear cells were used as the source from which RNA for TCR libraries was isolated. The paper as a whole reports these results and caveats: In monozygotic twins, recombination models systematically underestimated out-of-frame TCR alpha sharing, but the models matched the sharing seen between unrelated individuals. Invariant T cells such as MAIT and iNKT could partly confound zero-insertion analyses, though diverse VJ usage argued against this for most clonotypes. Compared with coincidental sharing between unrelated individuals, out-of-frame TCR alpha sequences shared between twins showed an excess of sequences with low generation probability. A weaker excess of twin sharing was found in beta out-of-frame sequences because the signal-to-noise ratio was lowered by fewer shared sequences. Abundant cord blood beta clonotypes carried fewer insertions; young adult naive repertoires showed a weaker similar trend, while memory repertoires showed none. Conclusions relied on cross-sectional statistical analysis, since the same donors could not be followed over many years.

Libraries were constructed by 5' RACE. Sequencing instrument: Illumina HiSeq 2000. Template switching introduced a universal primer binding site; the final cDNA contained a unique molecular identifier, enabling accurate counting of TCR cDNA molecules. First-strand cDNA for TCR alpha and beta chains was synthesized from specific primers in the conserved constant-segment region. To control for contamination, every cDNA library was double barcoded, receiving both a SMART-Mk sample barcode and Illumina barcodes. TruSeq adapter sequences and Illumina sample barcodes were added in two successive PCR steps. TCR alpha and beta cDNA libraries were sequenced on the Illumina HiSeq platform with custom primers. The original methods were these. MiGEC was used to process raw reads and extract unique molecular identifiers, and MiXCR was used to find CDR3 positions. For each individual, recombination models were inferred using an EM algorithm with the repgenHMM and IGoR tools. The analysis of shared clonotypes was done with the tcR package in R, with sharing normalized by the product of cloneset sizes. To study raw recombination free of thymic and clonal selection effects, out-of-frame nonproductive sequences were analyzed. The raw public data were reprocessed by TCRdb itself: fastp quality trimming at Q25, MiXCR clonotype calling, in-frame beta chains only. Rows matching on CDR3 protein sequence are summarized as one entry with the most common DNA and genes. The V and J calls follow TCRdb's processing rather than the paper's. The sample table shows roughly 720,000 distinct CDR3 sequences, and roughly 20% are seen once. About an eighth of the sample lies in the top ten.

These data were likewise used in another study, on T cells expressing NK-cell markers. That second publication adds: TCR beta-chain repertoires were profiled in sorted CD3+CD56+NKG2C+, CD3+CD56+NKG2C- and CD3+CD56-NKG2C+ T-cell subsets from seven or eight donors. Most of the eight sequenced donors were HCMV-seropositive and one was HCMV-seronegative. In several experiments an anti-gammadeltaTCR antibody was added to restrict sorting to alphabetaTCR-expressing T cells. In several donors, the dominant CD3+CD56+NKG2C+ clonotypes were found to rank among the top 10 CD8+ clonotypes and to make up about 1.0-7.5% of CD8+ T cells. Those dominant clonotypes were again the most abundant among CD3+CD56-NKG2C+ cells in several donors, at about 28.3-65%. Whether the expanded NKG2C-expressing T cell clones were specific for HCMV antigens was left unclear. The eight sequenced donors were randomly selected healthy volunteers, three men and five women. A commercial ELISA kit detecting HCMV-specific IgG in serum was used to determine HCMV serostatus. For more than 5 donors, unsorted PBMC were also used to sequence bulk peripheral blood T-cell repertoires. Reads were demultiplexed and grouped by UMI with MIGEC, and clonotypes were assembled and quantified with MiTCR. To exclude erroneous sequences, any TCR cDNA sequence not supported by at least two reads was discarded. The tcR package was used for downstream repertoire analysis, and clonotypes were matched between fractions using CDR3 nucleotide sequence together with V segment. VDJmatch was used to annotate antigen specificity against VDJdb, with one amino acid substitution allowed in CDR3.

This TCR was sampled from a young woman in good health. Sequencing input: PBMCs.

The DNA sequence follows: TGCGCCAGCAAACGTTCGGGGCAGGGCTACTACGAGCAGTACTTC. Translated, this gives CASKRSGQGYYEQYF. The chain joins TRBV5-1 to TRBJ2-7; the D region may be TRBD1 or TRBD2, each matching 5 bases equally. From the cysteine through the phenylalanine, the CDR3 covers 15 amino acids. Only the CDR3 region is kept as DNA, spanning 45 bases read in frame from base 1. The germline V gene encodes CDR1 SGHRS and CDR2 YFSETQ. Cut back by 6 bases and 3 bases, the V and J ends lie 19 bases apart.